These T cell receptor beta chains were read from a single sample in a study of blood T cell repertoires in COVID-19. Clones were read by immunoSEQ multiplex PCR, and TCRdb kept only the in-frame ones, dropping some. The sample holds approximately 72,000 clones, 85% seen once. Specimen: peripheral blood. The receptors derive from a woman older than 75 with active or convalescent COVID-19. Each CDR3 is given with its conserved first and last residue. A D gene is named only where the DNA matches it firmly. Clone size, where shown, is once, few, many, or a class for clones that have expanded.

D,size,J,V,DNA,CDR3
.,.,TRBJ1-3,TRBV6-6,TGTGCCGCCCGCATAAGAGGGGGAAACACCATATATTTT,CAARIRGGNTIYF
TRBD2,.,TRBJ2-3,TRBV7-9,TGTGCCAGCAGCTTAGAGGGACTAGCGGGGACCGCCGATACGCAGTATTTT,CASSLEGLAGTADTQYF
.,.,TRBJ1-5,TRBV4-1,TGCGCCAGCAGCCCACACGGGGACTCCGCTCTTACTCAGCCCCAGCATTTT,CASSPHGDSALTQPQHF
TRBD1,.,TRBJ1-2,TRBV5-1,TGCGCCAGCAAGGGGACAGGGACAACAGGGTATGGCTACACCTTC,CASKGTGTTGYGYTF
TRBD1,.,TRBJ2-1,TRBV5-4,TGTGCCAGCAGCTCAGGGGGAAGTCAGTACAATGAGCAGTTCTTC,CASSSGGSQYNEQFF
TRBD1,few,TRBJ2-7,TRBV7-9,TGTGCCAGCAGCTTAGAGGGGACAGGGGGCTACTTC,CASSLEGTGGYF
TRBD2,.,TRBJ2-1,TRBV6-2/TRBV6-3,TGTGCCAGCAGTTACTCAGGCCTAGCGGGGGTCTACAATGAGCAGTTCTTC,CASSYSGLAGVYNEQFF
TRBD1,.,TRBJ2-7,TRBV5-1,TGCGCCAGCAGCTTGGGCGGACAGGGCACCCACGAGCAGTACTTC,CASSLGGQGTHEQYF
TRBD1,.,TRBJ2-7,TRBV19,TGTGCCAGTAGGGGACAGGGGCCTGGGGAGCAGTACTTC,CASRGQGPGEQYF
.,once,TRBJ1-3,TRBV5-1,TGCGCCAGCAGCTCACAATACTCTGGAAACACCATATATTTT,CASSSQYSGNTIYF
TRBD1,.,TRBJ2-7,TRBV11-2,TGTGCCAGCAGCTCCATCGGACAGGGCGGCTACGAGCAGTACTTC,CASSSIGQGGYEQYF
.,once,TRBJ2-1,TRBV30,TGTGCCTGGGGGGGGCCCTATGAGCAGTTCTTC,CAWGGPYEQFF
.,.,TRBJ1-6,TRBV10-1,TGCGCCAGCAGTGGGACAGAAAATAATTCACCCCTCCACTTT,CASSGTENNSPLHF
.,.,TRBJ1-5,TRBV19,TGTGCCAGTAGTATCGGAAGGACCCAGGGTTGGCAGCCCCAGCATTTT,CASSIGRTQGWQPQHF
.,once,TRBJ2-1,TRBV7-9,TGTGCCAGCAGCTTAGACGGGTATACGCCTTTCTCTGACAATGAGCAGTTCTTC,CASSLDGYTPFSDNEQFF
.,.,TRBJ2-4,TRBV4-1,TGCGCCAGCAGCCAAGGAATCGAGGTGGCCAAAAACATTCAGTACTTC,CASSQGIEVAKNIQYF